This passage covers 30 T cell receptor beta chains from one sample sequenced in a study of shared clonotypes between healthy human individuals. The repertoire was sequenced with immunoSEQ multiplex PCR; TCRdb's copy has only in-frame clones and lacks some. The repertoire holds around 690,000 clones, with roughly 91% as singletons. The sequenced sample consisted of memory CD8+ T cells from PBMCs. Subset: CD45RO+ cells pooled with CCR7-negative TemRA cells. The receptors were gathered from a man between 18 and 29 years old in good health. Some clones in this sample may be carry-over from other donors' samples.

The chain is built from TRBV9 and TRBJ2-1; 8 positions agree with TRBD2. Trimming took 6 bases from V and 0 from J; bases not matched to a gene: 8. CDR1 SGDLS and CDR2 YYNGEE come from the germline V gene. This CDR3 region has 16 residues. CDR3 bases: TGTGCCAGCAATTTTCCGGGGGGGAGCTCCTACAATGAGCAGTTCTTC. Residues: CASNFPGGSSYNEQFF.

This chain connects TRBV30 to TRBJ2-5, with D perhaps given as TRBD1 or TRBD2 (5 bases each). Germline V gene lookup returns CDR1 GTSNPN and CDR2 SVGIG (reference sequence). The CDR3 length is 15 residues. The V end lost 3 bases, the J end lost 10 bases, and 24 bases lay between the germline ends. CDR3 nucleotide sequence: TGTGCCTGGAGCCTAGCCGGGACCTCTCCTTCGGACCAGTACTTC. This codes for CAWSLAGTSPSDQYF.

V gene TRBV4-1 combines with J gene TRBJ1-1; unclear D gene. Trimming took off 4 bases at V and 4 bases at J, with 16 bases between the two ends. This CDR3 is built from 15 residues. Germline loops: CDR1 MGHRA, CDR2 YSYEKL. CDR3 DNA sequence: TGCGCCAGCAGCCCTATGGGTGCGCTGGCCACTGAAGCTTTCTTT. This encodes CASSPMGALATEAFF.

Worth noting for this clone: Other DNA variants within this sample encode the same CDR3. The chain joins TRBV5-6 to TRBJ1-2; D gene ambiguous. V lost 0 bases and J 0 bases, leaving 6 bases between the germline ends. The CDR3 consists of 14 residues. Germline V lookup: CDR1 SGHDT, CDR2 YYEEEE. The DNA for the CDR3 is TGTGCCAGCAGCTTGGGGGGAGCTAACTATGGCTACACCTTC. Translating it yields CASSLGGANYGYTF.

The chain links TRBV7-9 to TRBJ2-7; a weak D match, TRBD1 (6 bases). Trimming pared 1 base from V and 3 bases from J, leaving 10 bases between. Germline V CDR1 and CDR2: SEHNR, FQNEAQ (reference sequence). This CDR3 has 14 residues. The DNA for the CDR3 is TGTGCCAGCAGCTTAGGAGGGGGTCTCTACGAGCAGTACTTC. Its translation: CASSLGGGLYEQYF.

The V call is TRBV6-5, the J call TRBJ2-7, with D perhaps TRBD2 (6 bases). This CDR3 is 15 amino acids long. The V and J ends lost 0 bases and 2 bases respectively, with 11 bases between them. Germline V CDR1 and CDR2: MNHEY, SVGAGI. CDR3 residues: CASSYSSSEAYEQYF. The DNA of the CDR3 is TGTGCCAGCAGTTACTCGTCTAGCGAGGCCTACGAGCAGTACTTC.

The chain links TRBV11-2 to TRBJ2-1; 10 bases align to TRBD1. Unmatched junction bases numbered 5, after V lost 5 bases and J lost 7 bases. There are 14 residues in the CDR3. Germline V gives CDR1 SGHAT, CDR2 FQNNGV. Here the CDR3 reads CASSTRQGANEQFF. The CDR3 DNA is TGTGCCAGCAGCACTAGACAGGGGGCGAATGAGCAGTTCTTC.

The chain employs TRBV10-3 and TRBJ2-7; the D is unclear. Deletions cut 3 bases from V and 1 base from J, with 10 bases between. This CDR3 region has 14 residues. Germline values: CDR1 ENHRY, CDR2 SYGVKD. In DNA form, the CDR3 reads TGTGCCATCAGTGAAGGGAAAGGGTCCTACGAGCAGTACTTC. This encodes CAISEGKGSYEQYF.

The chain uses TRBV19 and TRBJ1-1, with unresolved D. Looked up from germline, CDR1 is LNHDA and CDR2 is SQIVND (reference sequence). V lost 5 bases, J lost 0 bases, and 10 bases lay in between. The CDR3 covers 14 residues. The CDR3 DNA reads TGTGCCAGTAGTTTTAGGGCGGTGAACACTGAAGCTTTCTTT. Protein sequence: CASSFRAVNTEAFF.

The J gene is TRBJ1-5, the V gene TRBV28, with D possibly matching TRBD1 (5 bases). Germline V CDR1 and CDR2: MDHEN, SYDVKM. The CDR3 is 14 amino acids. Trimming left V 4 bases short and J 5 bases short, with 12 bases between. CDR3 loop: CASSYKLGDQPQHF. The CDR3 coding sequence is TGTGCCAGCAGTTATAAATTAGGGGATCAGCCCCAGCATTTT.

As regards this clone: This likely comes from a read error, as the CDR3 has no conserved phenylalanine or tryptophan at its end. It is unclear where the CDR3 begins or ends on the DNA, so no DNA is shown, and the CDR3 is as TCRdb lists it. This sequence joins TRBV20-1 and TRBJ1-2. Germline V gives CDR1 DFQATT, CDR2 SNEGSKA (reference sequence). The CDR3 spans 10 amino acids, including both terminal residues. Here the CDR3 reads CSAPTGGAPL.

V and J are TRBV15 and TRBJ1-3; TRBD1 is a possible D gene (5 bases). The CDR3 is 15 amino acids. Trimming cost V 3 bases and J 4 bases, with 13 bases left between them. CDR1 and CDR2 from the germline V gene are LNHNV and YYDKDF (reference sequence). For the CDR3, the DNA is TGTGCCACCAGCAGTGAGAGGGGTTCGGGAAACACCATATATTTT. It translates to CATSSERGSGNTIYF.

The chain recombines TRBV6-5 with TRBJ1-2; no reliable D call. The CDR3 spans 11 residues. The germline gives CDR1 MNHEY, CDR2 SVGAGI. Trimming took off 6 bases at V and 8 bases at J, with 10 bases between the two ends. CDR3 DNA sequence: TGTGCCAGCAGAACCCTTACGGGCTACACCTTC. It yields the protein CASRTLTGYTF.

The CDR3 bases are TGTGCCAGTAGTATTGGTCTCAGGACTCCGGAGTCCCCGAACACTGAAGCTTTCTTT. Translation gives CASSIGLRTPESPNTEAFF. The chain has TRBV19 and TRBJ1-1; D is undetermined. The V gene lost 3 bases and the J gene lost 1 base, with 24 bases spanning the gap. Germline CDR1 and CDR2: LNHDA and SQIVND (reference sequence). The CDR3 contains 19 residues.

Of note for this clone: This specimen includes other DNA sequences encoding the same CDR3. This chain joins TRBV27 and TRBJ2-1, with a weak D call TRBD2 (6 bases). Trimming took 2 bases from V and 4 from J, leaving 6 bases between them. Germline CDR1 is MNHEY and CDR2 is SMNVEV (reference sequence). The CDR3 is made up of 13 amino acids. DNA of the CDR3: TGTGCCAGCAGTTTAGGGACTTACAATGAGCAGTTCTTC. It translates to CASSLGTYNEQFF.

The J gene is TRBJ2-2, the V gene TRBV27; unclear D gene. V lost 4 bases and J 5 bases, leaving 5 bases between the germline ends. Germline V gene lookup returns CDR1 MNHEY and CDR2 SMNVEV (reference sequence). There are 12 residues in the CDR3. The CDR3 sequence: CASSSLTGELFF. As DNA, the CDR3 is TGTGCCAGCAGTTCTTTGACCGGGGAGCTGTTTTTT.

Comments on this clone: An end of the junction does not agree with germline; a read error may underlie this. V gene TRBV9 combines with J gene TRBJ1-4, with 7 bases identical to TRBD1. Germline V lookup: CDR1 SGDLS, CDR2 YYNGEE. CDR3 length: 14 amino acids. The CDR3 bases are TGTGCCAGCAGCGGAGGGGACAGTGGACCTCCCGGGATTTTT. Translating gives CASSGGDSGPPGIF. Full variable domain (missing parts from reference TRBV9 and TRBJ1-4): DSGVTQTPKHLITATGQRVTLRCSPRSGDLSVYWYQQSLDQGLQFLIQYYNGEERAKGNILERFSAQQFPDLHSELNLSSLELGDSALYFCASSGGDSGPPGIFGSGTQLSVL.

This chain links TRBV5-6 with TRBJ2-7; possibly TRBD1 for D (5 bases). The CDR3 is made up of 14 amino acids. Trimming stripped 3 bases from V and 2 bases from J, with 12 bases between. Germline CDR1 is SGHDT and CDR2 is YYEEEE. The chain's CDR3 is CASSWQGNPYEQYF. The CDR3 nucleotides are TGTGCCAGCAGCTGGCAGGGTAATCCCTACGAGCAGTACTTC. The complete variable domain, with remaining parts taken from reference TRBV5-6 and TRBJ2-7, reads DAGVTQSPTHLIKTRGQQVTLRCSPKSGHDTVSWYQQALGQGPQFIFQYYEEEERQRGNFPDRFSGHQFPNYSSELNVNALLLGDSALYLCASSWQGNPYEQYFGPGTRLTVT.

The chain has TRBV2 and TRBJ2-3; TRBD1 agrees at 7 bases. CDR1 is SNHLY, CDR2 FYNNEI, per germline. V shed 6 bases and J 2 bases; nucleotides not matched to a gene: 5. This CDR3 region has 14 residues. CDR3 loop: CASREQGFTDTQYF. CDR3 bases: TGTGCCAGCAGGGAACAGGGGTTCACAGATACGCAGTATTTT.

CDR3 coding DNA: TGTGCCAGTAGTGCGGGACCGTCCTACGAGCAGTACTTC. Protein: CASSAGPSYEQYF. The chain combines TRBV19 with TRBJ2-7; TRBD2 is a possible D gene (6 bases). The germline V gene has CDR1 LNHDA and CDR2 SQIVND (reference sequence). The length of the CDR3 is 13 residues. V lost 5 bases and J 1 base, leaving 9 bases between the germline ends.

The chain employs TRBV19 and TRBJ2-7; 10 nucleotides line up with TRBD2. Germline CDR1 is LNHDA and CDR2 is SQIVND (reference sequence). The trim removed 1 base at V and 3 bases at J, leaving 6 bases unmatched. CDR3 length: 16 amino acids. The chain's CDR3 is CASSIGLAGEIYEQYF. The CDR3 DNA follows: TGTGCCAGTAGTATAGGCCTAGCGGGAGAAATCTACGAGCAGTACTTC.

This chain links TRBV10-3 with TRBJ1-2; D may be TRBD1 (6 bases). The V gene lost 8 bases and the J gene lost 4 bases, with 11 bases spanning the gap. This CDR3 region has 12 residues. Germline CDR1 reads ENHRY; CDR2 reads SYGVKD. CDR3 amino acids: CAIGRDIYGYTF. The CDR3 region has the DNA TGTGCCATCGGCAGGGACATCTATGGCTACACCTTC.

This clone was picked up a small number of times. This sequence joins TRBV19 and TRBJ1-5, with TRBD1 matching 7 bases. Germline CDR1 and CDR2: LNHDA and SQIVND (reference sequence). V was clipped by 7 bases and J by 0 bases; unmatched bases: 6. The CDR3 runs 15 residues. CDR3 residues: CASTGGQYSNQPQHF. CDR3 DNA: TGTGCCAGTACCGGGGGACAGTATAGCAATCAGCCCCAGCATTTT.

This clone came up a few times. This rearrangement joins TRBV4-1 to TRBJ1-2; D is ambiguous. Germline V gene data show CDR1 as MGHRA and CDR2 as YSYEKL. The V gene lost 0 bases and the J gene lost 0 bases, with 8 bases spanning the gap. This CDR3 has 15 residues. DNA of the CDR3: TGCGCCAGCAGCCAAGACGGCCGAGCTAACTATGGCTACACCTTC. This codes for CASSQDGRANYGYTF.

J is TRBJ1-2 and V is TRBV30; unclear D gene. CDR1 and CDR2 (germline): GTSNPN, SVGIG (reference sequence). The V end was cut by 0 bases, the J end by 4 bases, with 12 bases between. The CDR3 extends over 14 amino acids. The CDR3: CAWSVYPSSYGYTF. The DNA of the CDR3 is TGTGCCTGGAGTGTATATCCCAGTAGCTATGGCTACACCTTC.

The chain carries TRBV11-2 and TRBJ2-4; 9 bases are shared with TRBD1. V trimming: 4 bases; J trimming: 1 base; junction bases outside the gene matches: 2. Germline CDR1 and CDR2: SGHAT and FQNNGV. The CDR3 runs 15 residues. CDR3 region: CASSSGQGAKNIQYF. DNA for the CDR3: TGTGCCAGCAGCTCTGGACAGGGGGCCAAAAACATTCAGTACTTC.

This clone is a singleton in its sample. The CDR3 sequence: CASSLMFGGVTEAFF. The CDR3 nucleotides read TGTGCCAGCAGTTTAATGTTTGGAGGGGTTACTGAAGCTTTCTTT. The rearrangement joins TRBV28 to TRBJ1-1; possible D gene TRBD1, 5 bases. Trimming shortened V by 2 bases and J by 5 bases, and 15 bases separated the two germline ends. Germline V CDR1 and CDR2: MDHEN, SYDVKM. The CDR3 has 15 amino acids.

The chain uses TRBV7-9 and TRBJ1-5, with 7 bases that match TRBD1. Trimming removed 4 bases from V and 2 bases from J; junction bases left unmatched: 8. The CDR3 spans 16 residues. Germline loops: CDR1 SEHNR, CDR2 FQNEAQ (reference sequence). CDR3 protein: CASSSRGVLGNQPQHF. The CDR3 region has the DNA TGTGCCAGCAGCTCCAGGGGGGTCCTGGGCAATCAGCCCCAGCATTTT.

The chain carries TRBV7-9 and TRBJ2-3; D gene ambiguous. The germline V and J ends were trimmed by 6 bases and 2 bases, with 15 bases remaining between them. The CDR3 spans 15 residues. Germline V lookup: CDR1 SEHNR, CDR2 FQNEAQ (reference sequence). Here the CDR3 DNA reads TGTGCCAGCAGTGACCAGGCGAGAGACACAGATACGCAGTATTTT. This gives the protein CASSDQARDTDTQYF. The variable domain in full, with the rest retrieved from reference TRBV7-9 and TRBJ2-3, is DTGVSQNPRHKITKRGQNVTFRCDPISEHNRLYWYRQTLGQGPEFLTYFQNEAQLEKSRLLSDRFSAERPKGSFSTLEIQRTEQGDSAMYLCASSDQARDTDTQYFGPGTRLTVL.

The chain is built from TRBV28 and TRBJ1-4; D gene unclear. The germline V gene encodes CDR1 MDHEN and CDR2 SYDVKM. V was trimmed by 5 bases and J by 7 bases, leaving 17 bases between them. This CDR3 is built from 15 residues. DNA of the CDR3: TGTGCCAGCAGTCCGGTCGAATGGAGGTCTGAAAAACTGTTTTTT. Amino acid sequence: CASSPVEWRSEKLFF.